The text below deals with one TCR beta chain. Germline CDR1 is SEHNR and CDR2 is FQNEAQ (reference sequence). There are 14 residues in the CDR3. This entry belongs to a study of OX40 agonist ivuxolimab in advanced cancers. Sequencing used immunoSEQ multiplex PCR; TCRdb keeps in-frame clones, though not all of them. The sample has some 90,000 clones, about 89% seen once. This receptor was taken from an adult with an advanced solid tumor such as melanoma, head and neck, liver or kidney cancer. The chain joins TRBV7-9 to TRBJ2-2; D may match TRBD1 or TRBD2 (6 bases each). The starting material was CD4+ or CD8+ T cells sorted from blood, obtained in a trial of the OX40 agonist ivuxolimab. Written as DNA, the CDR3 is TGTGCGGGCCAATGGGGGGCGGACACCGGGGAGCTGTTTTTT. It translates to CAGQWGADTGELFF.